The clone carrying this T cell receptor beta chain was seen ten or more times. Germline V CDR1 and CDR2: MNHEY, SVGAGI. The CDR3 totals 15 residues. V was cut by 0 bases and J by 1 base, with 8 bases left in between. The TCRbeta library was prepared with unique molecular identifiers. Via MiXCR, TCRdb re-called the PCR reads, giving one row per CDR3 protein. The sample holds 190,000 or so distinct CDR3 sequences, around 7% seen once. The data derive from a study of T-cell reconstitution after alpha-beta-depleted transplantation in children. The V and J genes are TRBV6-5 and TRBJ2-3; D is uncertain. The TCR comes from a human donor who donated a stem cell graft to a child with Wiskott-Aldrich syndrome. Sample: PBMCs from the stem cell graft donor, taken from the stem cell graft. As DNA, the CDR3 is TGTGCCAGCAGTTACTCGATGTTAGGCACAGATACGCAGTATTTT. Encoded protein: CASSYSMLGTDTQYF.